A selection of T cell receptor beta chains follows, all from one sample in a study of neurological immune-mediated disorders. TCRdb itself ran the 5' RACE reads through MiXCR, one entry per CDR3 protein. This sample has 53,000 or so distinct CDR3 sequences, with approximately 9.2% found just once. Sequences were obtained from PBMCs. The source is a woman aged 40 to 49 in good health. Each CDR3 is given with its conserved first and last residue.

CDR3aa	v_gene
CASRRDRRETGHYEQYF	TRBV27
CASSTSQRSDEQFF	TRBV9
CASSYYADPRGPSYEQYF	TRBV7-8
CASSHREPGANVLTF	TRBV12-3/TRBV12-4
CASMQGPYNEQFF	TRBV7-6
CSVAGGPNTDTQYF	TRBV29-1
CSVVATGKGRTGELFF	TRBV29-1
CASSLFGTGIGNEQFF	TRBV5-1
CASSLAARARTDTQYF	TRBV5-5
CASSLQGGTDTQYF	TRBV12-3/TRBV12-4
CASSERLGKLAKNIQYF	TRBV6-4
CASSEDPGQFYEQYF	TRBV5-1
CATSSLVGQMNTEAFF	TRBV5-5
CASSPGSVNTGELFF	TRBV9
CATSDSPGTRIQETQYF	TRBV24-1
CASSHEGGSSYNEQFF	TRBV6-5
CASSLGDVSNEKLFF	TRBV5-5
CASSFGQGLAGTEAFF	TRBV5-1
CSARKRGTYEQYF	TRBV20-1
CSIAGDYEQYF	TRBV20-1
CASSLNLRGGSQYF	TRBV7-2
CASSLGGSQPQHF	TRBV7-9
CASTPDPGETQYF	TRBV19
CASQLTGVSTDTQYF	TRBV9
CSARPPFVWERSYGYTF	TRBV20-1
CASSLDHYEQYF	TRBV5-1
CASSLDTGAQETQYF	TRBV5-1
CASSLNEKLFF	TRBV5-5
CASSPRVTGYNEQFF	TRBV9
CASRDRDWTEAFF	TRBV6-5
CSARGRWPYEQYF	TRBV20-1
CASSFYICSARDSAYEQYF	TRBV5-5
CASRGYSNQPQHF	TRBV6-5
CSASFQFGDSSPLHF	TRBV20-1
CSARDPVQNGYTF	TRBV20-1
CASSLDRSNEQYF	TRBV11-2
CSARPIQGYTF	TRBV20-1
CASSQGREGNEQFF	TRBV14
CASSSGTGNTGELFF	TRBV12-3/TRBV12-4
CASSVDSGFETQYF	TRBV9
CASSRGERANTGELFF	TRBV4-3
CASSLGNGGPKFLDGYTF	TRBV5-1
CASRSLDRNSPLHF	TRBV12-3/TRBV12-4
CASSYSRSPGYEQYF	TRBV6-5
CSARGSSPGELFF	TRBV20-1
CASSSNYGYTF	TRBV9
CSVGWDRDEQYF	TRBV29-1
CASSLRGGRDEAFF	TRBV6-6
CATRLAGGDTQYF	TRBV5-1
CAISEGTRYEQYF	TRBV10-3
CASSSRDRGLMGSPQHF	TRBV5-8
CASSYVGGKEREAFF	TRBV7-3
CASSLATGRYGYTF	TRBV5-6
CATSDFSREGETQYF	TRBV24-1
CASAGTGGRQETQYF	TRBV5-1
CATRSGGAGANVLTF	TRBV27
CASRPGQVGTESFF	TRBV12-3/TRBV12-4
CATSTRTSQETQYF	TRBV10-3
CASSPSGRDYNEQFF	TRBV5-1